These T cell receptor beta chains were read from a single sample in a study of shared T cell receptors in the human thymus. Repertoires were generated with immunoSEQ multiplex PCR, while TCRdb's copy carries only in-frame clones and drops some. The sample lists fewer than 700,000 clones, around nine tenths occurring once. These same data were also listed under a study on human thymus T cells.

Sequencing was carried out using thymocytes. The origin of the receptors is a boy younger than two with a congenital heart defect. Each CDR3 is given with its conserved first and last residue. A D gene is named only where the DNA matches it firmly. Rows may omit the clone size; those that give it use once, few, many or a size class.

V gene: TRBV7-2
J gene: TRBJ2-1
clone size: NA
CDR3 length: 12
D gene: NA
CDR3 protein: CASRSRRGAAFF
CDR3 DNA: TGTGCCAGCAGGTCCCGTCGGGGAGCGGCCTTCTTC

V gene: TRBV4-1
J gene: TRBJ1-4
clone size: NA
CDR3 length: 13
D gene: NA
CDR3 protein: CAAGEGVNEKLFF
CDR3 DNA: TGCGCCGCTGGAGAAGGGGTGAATGAAAAACTGTTTTTT

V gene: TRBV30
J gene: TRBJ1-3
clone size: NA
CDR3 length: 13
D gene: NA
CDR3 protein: CAIPTGSGNTIYF
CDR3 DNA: TGTGCCATCCCGACAGGCTCTGGAAACACCATATATTTT

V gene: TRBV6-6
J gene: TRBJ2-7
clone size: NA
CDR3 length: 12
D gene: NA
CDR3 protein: CASSPRGYEQYF
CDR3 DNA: TGTGCCAGCAGCCCCAGAGGCTACGAGCAGTACTTC

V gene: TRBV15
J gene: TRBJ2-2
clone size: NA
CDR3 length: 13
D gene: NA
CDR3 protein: CATSQKWPGELFF
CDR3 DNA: TGTGCCACCAGCCAGAAGTGGCCCGGGGAGCTGTTTTTT

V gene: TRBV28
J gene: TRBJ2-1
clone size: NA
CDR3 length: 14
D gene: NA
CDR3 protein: CASSPNTGRHEQFF
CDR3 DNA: TGTGCCAGCAGTCCAAATACAGGAAGACATGAGCAGTTCTTC

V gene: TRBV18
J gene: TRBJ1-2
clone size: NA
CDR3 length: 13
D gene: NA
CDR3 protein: CASSPKRSPGYTF
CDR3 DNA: TGTGCCAGCTCACCGAAGAGGTCGCCCGGCTACACCTTC

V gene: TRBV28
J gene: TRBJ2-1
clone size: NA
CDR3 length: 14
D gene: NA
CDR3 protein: CASSRSGPYNEQFF
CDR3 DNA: TGTGCCAGCAGTCGGAGTGGTCCCTACAATGAGCAGTTCTTC

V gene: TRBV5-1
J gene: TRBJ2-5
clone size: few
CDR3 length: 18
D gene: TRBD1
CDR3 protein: CASSLETRQGGSQETQYF
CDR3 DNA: TGCGCCAGCAGCTTGGAAACCAGACAGGGTGGGTCCCAAGAGACCCAGTACTTC

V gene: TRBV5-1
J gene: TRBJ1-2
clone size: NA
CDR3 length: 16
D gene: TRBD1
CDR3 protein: CASGKMGQGANYGYTF
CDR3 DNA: TGCGCCAGCGGGAAGATGGGACAGGGCGCTAACTATGGCTACACCTTC

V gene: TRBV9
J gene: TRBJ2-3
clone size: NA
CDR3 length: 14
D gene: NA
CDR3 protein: CASSAGDSTDTQYF
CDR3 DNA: TGTGCCAGCAGCGCCGGGGATAGCACAGATACGCAGTATTTT